Below, 28 T cell receptor beta chains from the same sample are listed, as sequenced in a study of cytomegalovirus exposure and HLA in healthy donors. 60 Vbeta and 13 Jbeta primers were used in PCR. Profiling relied on immunoSEQ multiplex PCR, and the TCRdb table lists in-frame clones only, not all of them. The data contain some 130,000 clones, about three quarters of them singletons. The sample comprised PBMCs. Receptors were obtained from a man aged 50-59 years in good health and CMV-seropositive.

This chain connects TRBV4-2 to TRBJ2-5; D is unclear. Trimming stripped 4 bases from V and 5 bases from J, with 8 bases between. Germline V gives CDR1 LGHNA, CDR2 YNFKEQ. The length of the CDR3 is 12 residues. CDR3 amino acids: CASSLPAETQYF. The CDR3 DNA is TGTGCCAGCAGCCTACCAGCGGAGACCCAGTACTTC.

To note about this clone: At one of its ends the junction is not consistent with the germline gene, which may arise from a read error. The J gene is TRBJ2-7, the V gene TRBV5-1, with 10 bases aligning to TRBD1. The CDR3 has 16 residues. Per germline, CDR1 SGHRS and CDR2 YFSETQ. CDR3 residues: CANSPRGGTGDYEQYF. CDR3 DNA sequence: TGCGCCAACAGCCCGAGAGGCGGGACAGGGGACTACGAGCAGTACTTC.

This clone has a single count. The genes are TRBV15 and TRBJ1-2, with 8 positions matching TRBD1. The CDR3 is 14 residues long. The germline gives CDR1 LNHNV, CDR2 YYDKDF (reference sequence). The trim removed 5 bases at V and 0 bases at J, leaving 2 bases unmatched. Here the CDR3 DNA reads TGTGCCACCAGCCGGACAGGGCCTAACTATGGCTACACCTTC. Its protein is CATSRTGPNYGYTF.

The chain uses TRBV5-1 and TRBJ2-1; tentatively, D is TRBD1 (6 bases). There are 15 residues in the CDR3. V shed 4 bases and J shed 6 bases, with 17 bases lying between them. Germline CDR1 SGHRS, CDR2 YFSETQ. CDR3 residues: CASSVIGGQSNEQFF. The CDR3 nucleotides are TGCGCCAGCAGCGTGATAGGGGGACAATCCAATGAGCAGTTCTTC.

The genes are TRBV25-1 and TRBJ1-3, with D hard to call. This CDR3 comprises 13 residues. Looked up from germline, CDR1 is MGHDK and CDR2 is SYGVNS. V was pared by 4 bases and J by 1 base, with 5 bases between. In DNA, the CDR3 is TGTGCCAGCAGTGTAAATTCTGGAAACACCATATATTTT. This translates into CASSVNSGNTIYF.

The chain has TRBV6-1 and TRBJ2-7; D may be TRBD2 (5 bases). Germline CDR1 reads MNHNS; CDR2 reads SASEGT. V was pared by 5 bases and J by 2 bases, with 10 bases between. The CDR3 is made up of 13 amino acids. CDR3 DNA: TGTGCCAGCAGTACAACCGGGGCCTACGAGCAGTACTTC. Residues: CASSTTGAYEQYF.

The V and J genes are TRBV27 and TRBJ1-4, with D possibly TRBD1 on 6 matching bases. CDR1 is MNHEY and CDR2 is SMNVEV in the germline V gene (reference sequence). Between the trimmed V and J ends, which lost 0 bases and 2 bases, there was a span of 7 bases. This CDR3 contains 15 residues. The chain's CDR3 is CASSLSRGTNEKLFF. The CDR3 nucleotides are TGTGCCAGCAGTTTATCGAGGGGGACTAATGAAAAACTGTTTTTT.

The chain combines TRBV27 with TRBJ1-1; no clear D gene. CDR3 length equals 13 residues. Trimming stripped 2 bases from V and 11 bases from J, with 15 bases between. CDR1 is MNHEY and CDR2 is SMNVEV in the germline V gene (reference sequence). The CDR3 loop reads CASSLLGEAGAFF. The CDR3 nucleotides are TGTGCCAGCAGTTTACTTGGAGAGGCCGGCGCTTTCTTT.

V and J are TRBV18 and TRBJ1-1, with a possible D match to TRBD1 (5 bases). Per germline, CDR1 KGHSH and CDR2 LQKENI. The V end was cut by 4 bases, the J end by 3 bases, with 12 bases between. The CDR3 length is 14 residues. Written as DNA, the CDR3 is TGTGCCAGCTCACTCACAGACAGCTACACTGAAGCTTTCTTT. This codes for CASSLTDSYTEAFF. Filled out from reference TRBV18 and TRBJ1-1, the complete variable domain reads NAGVMQNPRHLVRRRGQEARLRCSPMKGHSHVYWYRQLPEEGLKFMVYLQKENIIDESGMPKERFSAEFPKEGPSILRIQQVVRGDSAAYFCASSLTDSYTEAFFGQGTRLTVV.

The gene calls are TRBV14 and TRBJ1-1; TRBD1 is a possible D gene (6 bases). Trimming pared 5 bases from V and 6 bases from J, leaving 13 bases between. Germline V gene sequence: CDR1 SGHDN, CDR2 FVKESK. The CDR3 has 13 amino acids. The CDR3 DNA is TGTGCCAGCAGCGGGGGGGCAAGGTCTGAAGCTTTCTTT. It yields the protein CASSGGARSEAFF.

V is TRBV18 and J is TRBJ1-3; TRBD1 matches 7 bases. The CDR3 is 16 amino acids. Unmatched junction bases numbered 9, after V lost 5 bases and J lost 2 bases. CDR1 KGHSH and CDR2 LQKENI come from the germline V gene. Here the CDR3 DNA reads TGTGCCAGCTCAACCTCGGACAGGTCGGCTGGAAACACCATATATTTT. Amino acid sequence: CASSTSDRSAGNTIYF.

V is TRBV5-1 and J is TRBJ2-3; the match to TRBD2 covers 10 bases. V was clipped by 2 bases and J by 0 bases; unmatched bases: 6. The CDR3 contains 17 residues. The germline CDR1 and CDR2 sequences are SGHRS and YFSETQ. CDR3 sequence reads: CASSLGLAASSTDTQYF. CDR3 nucleotides: TGCGCCAGCAGCTTAGGACTAGCGGCCTCTAGCACAGATACGCAGTATTTT. The whole variable domain, filled in from reference TRBV5-1 and TRBJ2-3, reads KAGVTQTPRYLIKTRGQQVTLSCSPISGHRSVSWYQQTPGQGLQFLFEYFSETQRNKGNFPGRFSGRQFSNSRSEMNVSTLELGDSALYLCASSLGLAASSTDTQYFGPGTRLTVL.

This clone was detected only once. This chain uses TRBV18 with TRBJ2-5; a weak D match, TRBD1 (6 bases). The CDR3 consists of 14 residues. The V gene lost 3 bases and the J gene lost 2 bases, with 10 bases spanning the gap. Looked up from germline, CDR1 is KGHSH and CDR2 is LQKENI. The CDR3: CASSPGHGQETQYF. DNA of the CDR3: TGTGCCAGCTCACCGGGACACGGACAAGAGACCCAGTACTTC.

In this sample, this clone turned up once. This chain joins TRBV6-1 and TRBJ2-3; perhaps TRBD1 as D (6 bases). V was cut by 6 bases and J by 1 base, with 14 bases left in between. The CDR3 contains 15 residues. Germline CDR1 is MNHNS and CDR2 is SASEGT. In nucleotides, the CDR3 is TGTGCCAGCAGCCCCCACAGGGCAGGCACAGATACGCAGTATTTT. Encoded protein: CASSPHRAGTDTQYF.

The table lists this clone with a few counts. V usage is TRBV10-2 and J usage is TRBJ1-1; 7 bases line up with TRBD1. With V trimmed by 0 bases and J by 11 bases, 6 bases remained unmatched. The CDR3 spans 13 residues. Germline CDR1 reads WSHSY; CDR2 reads SAAADI. CDR3 in amino acids: CASSESGRGLAFF. CDR3 sequence (DNA): TGCGCCAGCAGTGAGTCGGGCAGGGGGTTGGCTTTCTTT.

The V gene is TRBV2, the J gene TRBJ2-7; 9 bases agree with TRBD2. Per germline, CDR1 SNHLY and CDR2 FYNNEI. The CDR3 extends over 15 amino acids. The V gene end was trimmed by 4 bases and the J gene end by 2 bases; junction bases not matched to a gene: 6. CDR3 residues: CASSATSGLPYEQYF. The DNA of the CDR3 is TGTGCCAGCAGTGCTACTAGCGGGCTCCCCTACGAGCAGTACTTC.

This chain links TRBV5-4 with TRBJ1-5, with a possible D match to TRBD1 (5 bases). Trimming took off 4 bases at V and 2 bases at J, with 13 bases between the two ends. Germline V gene data show CDR1 as SGHNT and CDR2 as YYREEE (reference sequence). CDR3 size: 15 residues. This chain's CDR3 is CASSIGGGGNQPQHF. As DNA, the CDR3 is TGTGCCAGCAGCATAGGCGGGGGAGGCAATCAGCCCCAGCATTTT.

The rearrangement uses TRBV30 and TRBJ1-1; 8 bases are shared with TRBD1. The germline V gene encodes CDR1 GTSNPN and CDR2 SVGIG (reference sequence). This CDR3 is 14 amino acids long. The V segment lost 5 bases and the J segment 4 bases; nucleotides outside the gene matches: 9. The CDR3, as DNA: TGTGCCTGGTGGGACAGGAGGCTGGTCACTGAAGCTTTCTTT. It translates to CAWWDRRLVTEAFF.

This clone was counted a single time. The J gene is TRBJ2-5, the V gene TRBV29-1; D possibly corresponds to TRBD1 (5 bases). The V gene's germline CDR1 is SQVTM and CDR2 ANQGSEA. The CDR3 runs to 15 residues. V gave up 6 bases and J gave up 2 bases, with 19 bases separating them. The CDR3 coding sequence is TGCAGCGTAGACAGCCAAGGTATACCGCAAGAGACCCAGTACTTC. This encodes CSVDSQGIPQETQYF.

This clone showed up many times. The V and J genes are TRBV27 and TRBJ2-2; D remains unclear. The CDR3 extends over 13 amino acids. The V gene lost 2 bases and the J gene lost 6 bases, with 7 bases spanning the gap. The germline V gene has CDR1 MNHEY and CDR2 SMNVEV (reference sequence). CDR3: CASSLMASGELFF. The DNA of the CDR3 is TGTGCCAGCAGTTTAATGGCATCCGGGGAGCTGTTTTTT.

The chain employs TRBV2 and TRBJ2-5; 8 bases are a match to TRBD2. The V and J ends lost 7 bases and 5 bases, in that order; junction bases with no gene match: 3. The CDR3 length is 12 residues. CDR1 SNHLY and CDR2 FYNNEI come from the germline V gene. Here the CDR3 DNA reads TGTGCCAGCAATCGACTAGCGGAGACCCAGTACTTC. This encodes CASNRLAETQYF.

There are a few counts of this clone. The chain uses TRBV19 and TRBJ2-3, with D unclear. CDR1 LNHDA and CDR2 SQIVND come from the germline V gene (reference sequence). The CDR3 has 16 amino acids. V was pared by 7 bases and J by 0 bases, with 17 bases between. The CDR3 nucleotides are TGTGCCAGTACAATGTCTAGGTTAGCTAGCACAGATACGCAGTATTTT. Translation gives CASTMSRLASTDTQYF.

The chain links TRBV2 to TRBJ2-1; TRBD2 matches at 15 bases. Germline V gives CDR1 SNHLY, CDR2 FYNNEI. The CDR3 sequence is 15 residues long. With 7 bases clipped from V and 6 bases from J, the junction kept 4 bases outside the gene matches. The CDR3 DNA reads TGTGCCAGCAAAGGGACTAGCGGGAGGATCAATGAGCAGTTCTTC. It codes for CASKGTSGRINEQFF.

This clone showed up just a few times. This chain links TRBV7-6 with TRBJ2-7; 8 bases match TRBD1. The CDR3 has 16 amino acids. V shed 3 bases, J shed 3 bases, and the junction held 10 bases outside the gene matches. Germline CDR1 SGHVS, CDR2 FNYEAQ. The CDR3 DNA sequence: TGTGCCAGCAGCTTGGGACAGGCGGACCTACTCTACGAGCAGTACTTC. Translation: CASSLGQADLLYEQYF.

The CDR3 bases are TGTGCCAGCAGCGTTGGACAGCCTAACTATGGCTACACCTTC. This codes for CASSVGQPNYGYTF. V and J are TRBV9 and TRBJ1-2, with a weak D call TRBD1 (6 bases). V lost 2 bases, J lost 0 bases, and 8 bases lay in between. There are 14 residues in the CDR3. Germline assignment: CDR1 SGDLS and CDR2 YYNGEE.

The V and J genes are TRBV19 and TRBJ2-3; the match to TRBD2 covers 15 bases. The germline V gene has CDR1 LNHDA and CDR2 SQIVND (reference sequence). CDR3 length equals 16 residues. The ends lost 5 bases at V and 3 bases at J; junction bases unmatched: 3. The CDR3 coding sequence is TGTGCCAGTAGTCGGACTAGCGGGGGGGTAACAGATACGCAGTATTTT. It translates to CASSRTSGGVTDTQYF.

This chain connects TRBV9 to TRBJ2-5; 13 nucleotides align to TRBD2. The germline CDR1 and CDR2 sequences are SGDLS and YYNGEE. The CDR3 has 19 residues. J gave up 1 base and V 0 bases, and 9 bases lay outside the gene matches. The CDR3 sequence is CASSVGSSGLAGVQETQYF. The CDR3 DNA is TGTGCCAGCAGCGTAGGAAGCTCAGGACTAGCGGGGGTCCAAGAGACCCAGTACTTC.

CDR3 DNA: TGTGCCACCAGCAGGGGACTTCCAAGCGGTTATGGCTACACCTTC. This codes for CATSRGLPSGYGYTF. This chain connects TRBV15 to TRBJ1-2, with D perhaps matching TRBD1 (5 bases). The ends were cut back, 3 bases at V and 5 bases at J, with 16 bases in the middle. CDR3 length: 15 amino acids. Per germline, CDR1 LNHNV and CDR2 YYDKDF (reference sequence).